The 24 T cell receptor beta chains reported below all come from one sample, sequenced in a study of Ad26.COV2.S vaccination and SARS-CoV-2 variants (dated by TCRdb to 2020 to 2023). Library prep was done by the immunoSEQ multiplex PCR assay. This immuneACCESS table, as held by TCRdb, lists in-frame sequences with V and J called but not all clones. Of the missing ones, under half trace to an unresolved V gene in checked studies; the others have no known cause. Within this sample are roughly 700,000 clones, with about 90% of them counted one time only. About 1.5% of the sample is taken by the ten largest. The treatment or condition label here, explained by the study, means: roughly 18 received Ad26.COV2.S at low or high dose, single or two shots; several received placebo; per-sample allocation not given. For vaccine and placebo recipients, the sequenced repertoires came from samples collected on day 63 after the first injection.

The sequenced sample was peripheral blood, obtained in a trial of Ad26.COV2.S vaccine versus placebo. The source is a person aged 18-60 years who received the Ad26.COV2.S COVID-19 vaccine or a placebo.

This clone was recorded only once. The chain links TRBV18 to TRBJ2-2, with a weak D call TRBD2 (6 bases). The V gene lost 7 bases and the J gene lost 3 bases, with 12 bases spanning the gap. This CDR3 comprises 14 residues. Germline CDR1 is KGHSH and CDR2 is LQKENI. This chain's CDR3 is CASFGSLDTGELFF. In DNA, the CDR3 is TGTGCCAGCTTCGGGAGTCTGGACACCGGGGAGCTGTTTTTT.

The chain combines TRBV10-1 with TRBJ2-6; D remains ambiguous. Germline loops: CDR1 WNHNN, CDR2 SYGVQD (reference sequence). V shed 3 bases and J shed 3 bases, with 6 bases lying between them. There are 14 residues in the CDR3. The CDR3 is CASSEGGGANVLTF. CDR3 bases: TGCGCCAGCAGTGAAGGCGGTGGGGCCAACGTCCTGACTTTC.

V is TRBV29-1 and J is TRBJ2-3, with TRBD2 identical over 8 bases. The CDR3 loop spans 13 amino acids. Germline assignment: CDR1 SQVTM and CDR2 ANQGSEA. The ends lost 5 bases at V and 5 bases at J; junction bases unmatched: 6. CDR3 sequence (DNA): TGCAGCGTTAATAGCGGGGTACGAGATACGCAGTATTTT. It codes for CSVNSGVRDTQYF.

The V gene is TRBV6-4, the J gene TRBJ1-2; D might be TRBD1 (5 bases). The length of the CDR3 is 13 residues. V gave up 9 bases and J gave up 5 bases, with 16 bases separating them. In germline, CDR1 is MRHNA, CDR2 SNTAGT. CDR3 in amino acids: CASSRDSGYGYTF. CDR3 bases: TGTGCCAGTTCAAGGGACTCGGGGTATGGCTACACCTTC.

This clone was detected once. The V gene is TRBV7-3, the J gene TRBJ2-1; D gene uncertain. The length of the CDR3 is 15 residues. Germline CDR1 and CDR2: SGHTA and FQGTGA. V was clipped by 1 base and J by 2 bases, with 9 bases between them. The CDR3 DNA sequence: TGTGCCAGCAGCTTAATGGGGTTCCCCTACAATGAGCAGTTCTTC. It yields the protein CASSLMGFPYNEQFF. Based on the CDR3 plus reference TRBV7-3 and TRBJ2-1, the full variable domain is GAGVSQTPSNKVTEKGKYVELRCDPISGHTALYWYRQSLGQGPEFLIYFQGTGAADDSGLPNDRFFAVRPEGSVSTLKIQRTERGDSAVYLCASSLMGFPYNEQFFGPGTRLTVL.

The V and J genes are TRBV3-1 (or the pseudogene TRBV3-2) and TRBJ2-1; D might be TRBD2 (5 bases). V shed 0 bases and J shed 8 bases, with 8 bases lying between them. CDR3 size: 13 residues. Germline-derived CDR1 and CDR2 are LGHDT and YNNKEL (reference sequence). The CDR3 DNA follows: TGTGCCAGCAGCCAAGATCCGGGGTATGAGCAGTTCTTC. Amino acid sequence: CASSQDPGYEQFF.

The chain employs TRBV6-5 and TRBJ2-1, with D possibly matching TRBD2 (6 bases). This CDR3 comprises 14 residues. Germline V lookup: CDR1 MNHEY, CDR2 SVGAGI. Between the trimmed V and J ends, which lost 6 bases and 1 base, there was a span of 10 bases. CDR3 sequence reads: CASRLASSYNEQFF. CDR3 in DNA: TGTGCCAGCAGGCTAGCGTCGTCCTACAATGAGCAGTTCTTC.

The DNA of the CDR3 is TGCAGTGCTAGTTCAGGCGCAGGGGTGACCTACGAGCAGTACTTC. Its protein product is CSASSGAGVTYEQYF. The rearrangement joins TRBV20-1 to TRBJ2-7; TRBD1 is a possible D gene (6 bases). The germline V and J ends were trimmed by 3 bases and 2 bases, with 17 bases remaining between them. Germline V gives CDR1 DFQATT, CDR2 SNEGSKA (reference sequence). The CDR3 contains 15 residues.

This chain uses TRBV24-1 with TRBJ2-5; tentatively, D is TRBD1 (5 bases). The CDR3 has 15 amino acids. Trimming took off 0 bases at V and 5 bases at J, with 12 bases between the two ends. In germline, CDR1 is KGHDR, CDR2 SFDVKD. In DNA form, the CDR3 reads TGTGCCACCAGTGATTTGGGGGCAGGGATGGAGACCCAGTACTTC. It yields the protein CATSDLGAGMETQYF.

This clone was seen more than once but under ten times. The V gene is TRBV19, the J gene TRBJ2-7; D gene ambiguous. CDR1 and CDR2 (germline): LNHDA, SQIVND (reference sequence). CDR3 length equals 15 residues. V shed 3 bases and J shed 2 bases, with 14 bases lying between them. DNA for the CDR3: TGTGCCAGTAGTATGGACCGGGCAGGCACCTACGAGCAGTACTTC. Protein product: CASSMDRAGTYEQYF.

The chain combines TRBV24-1 with TRBJ1-3; a weak D match, TRBD1 (6 bases). CDR1 KGHDR and CDR2 SFDVKD come from the germline V gene. The CDR3 extends over 14 amino acids. V lost 9 bases, J lost 3 bases, and 14 bases lay in between. CDR3 DNA: TGTGCCACCGGGGGGGGCCCGGATGGAAACACCATATATTTT. This sequence encodes CATGGGPDGNTIYF.

The CDR3 DNA follows: TGTGCCAGCGCCCCGCAGGGGGCGCAGGGCTACGAGCAGTACTTC. The encoded protein is CASAPQGAQGYEQYF. This sequence joins TRBV6-5 and TRBJ2-7, with TRBD1 matching 8 bases. V lost 8 bases, J lost 3 bases, and 12 bases stayed unmatched. Germline loops: CDR1 MNHEY, CDR2 SVGAGI. This CDR3 is 15 amino acids long.

The rearrangement links TRBV7-2 to TRBJ2-2; a possible D gene is TRBD2 (6 bases). The CDR3 runs to 16 residues. With 2 bases removed from V and 5 bases from J, the gap between germline ends came to 15 bases. Germline loops: CDR1 SGHTA, CDR2 FQGNSA. The CDR3 coding sequence is TGTGCCAGCAGCTTAAAGACTAGTTTTCAAACCGGGGAGCTGTTTTTT. It encodes CASSLKTSFQTGELFF.

The rearrangement uses TRBV6-2 or TRBV6-3 and TRBJ2-5, with D tentatively TRBD1 or TRBD2 (5 bases each). Trimming shortened V by 5 bases and J by 4 bases, and 11 bases separated the two germline ends. This CDR3 has 13 residues. CDR1 is MNHEY and CDR2 is SVGEGT in the germline V gene. The CDR3 is CASSKRDVETQYF. DNA of the CDR3: TGTGCCAGCAGTAAACGGGACGTAGAGACCCAGTACTTC.

This chain joins TRBV27 and TRBJ1-5, with 7 bases aligning to TRBD1. The V gene end was trimmed by 6 bases and the J gene end by 4 bases; junction bases not matched to a gene: 6. The germline gives CDR1 MNHEY, CDR2 SMNVEV (reference sequence). The CDR3 contains 14 residues. CDR3 region: CASRLTQGNQPQHF. The CDR3 DNA reads TGTGCCAGCAGGCTCACACAGGGGAATCAGCCCCAGCATTTT.

The rearrangement uses TRBV7-9 and TRBJ2-2; the D is unclear. This CDR3 contains 11 residues. Trimming took off 4 bases at V and 7 bases at J, with 4 bases between the two ends. The germline gives CDR1 SEHNR, CDR2 FQNEAQ (reference sequence). The CDR3 DNA is TGTGCCAGCAGCTCGGGCGGGGAGCTGTTTTTT. Protein: CASSSGGELFF.

The chain combines TRBV2 with TRBJ2-3; D is unresolved. The germline V gene encodes CDR1 SNHLY and CDR2 FYNNEI. The germline V and J ends were trimmed by 2 bases and 14 bases, with 14 bases remaining between them. The CDR3 is 12 residues long. DNA of the CDR3: TGTGCCAGCAGTGAATTCCCCCCGGCCGGGTATTTT. As protein: CASSEFPPAGYF.

The chain recombines TRBV14 with TRBJ1-4, with D maybe TRBD1 (5 bases). Germline V gives CDR1 SGHDN, CDR2 FVKESK. The CDR3 has 15 amino acids. The V end was cut by 6 bases, the J end by 0 bases, with 11 bases between. CDR3 residues: CASSLGDSTNEKLFF. The CDR3 region has the DNA TGTGCCAGCAGTCTTGGGGACTCAACTAATGAAAAACTGTTTTTT.

This chain uses TRBV29-1 with TRBJ2-5; D is unresolved. The V and J ends lost 4 bases and 5 bases respectively, with 14 bases between them. The CDR3 loop spans 13 amino acids. Germline V gene data show CDR1 as SQVTM and CDR2 as ANQGSEA. CDR3 in amino acids: CSVVKLSRETQYF. In nucleotides, the CDR3 is TGCAGCGTTGTAAAGTTAAGCCGGGAGACCCAGTACTTC. The full variable domain, rest sourced from reference TRBV29-1 and TRBJ2-5, is SAVISQKPSRDICQRGTSLTIQCQVDSQVTMMFWYRQQPGQSLTLIATANQGSEATYESGFVIDKFPISRPNLTFSTLTVSNMSPEDSSIYLCSVVKLSRETQYFGPGTRLLVL.

The rearrangement links TRBV5-1 to TRBJ1-3; tentatively, D is TRBD1 (5 bases). Germline-derived CDR1 and CDR2 are SGHRS and YFSETQ. Trimming took off 4 bases at V and 0 bases at J, with 14 bases between the two ends. The CDR3 sequence is 16 residues long. CDR3 DNA sequence: TGCGCCAGCAGCCTTTCGACAGCGAACTCTGGAAACACCATATATTTT. Protein: CASSLSTANSGNTIYF.

The chain uses TRBV30 and TRBJ2-2, with TRBD1 identical over 8 bases. The CDR3 spans 14 residues. V was pared by 3 bases and J by 5 bases, with 5 bases of the junction left unmatched. In germline, CDR1 is GTSNPN, CDR2 SVGIG (reference sequence). The CDR3 region is CAWSGQGFTGELFF. The DNA for the CDR3 is TGTGCCTGGAGCGGACAGGGATTTACCGGGGAGCTGTTTTTT.

Regarding this clone: An end of the junction differs from the germline gene, which may be a read error. This chain joins TRBV5-1 and TRBJ2-5, with D hard to call. CDR1 and CDR2 from the germline V gene are SGHRS and YFSETQ. The CDR3 totals 15 residues. The CDR3 loop is CASSLGLQYGETQYF. In DNA, the CDR3 is TGCGCCAGCAGTTTGGGCCTTCAATATGGGGAGACCCAGTACTTC.

This chain uses TRBV10-3 with TRBJ2-1; tentative D call: TRBD1 (5 bases). The V and J ends lost 0 bases and 11 bases respectively, with 8 bases between them. Germline CDR1 reads ENHRY; CDR2 reads SYGVKD. This CDR3 is built from 12 residues. DNA of the CDR3: TGTGCCATCAGTGAGTCTACGGACAAGCAGTTCTTC. This translates into CAISESTDKQFF.

This clone occurred a few times. This sample includes further DNA sequences coding for the same CDR3. This sequence joins TRBV6-5 and TRBJ1-1; tentatively, D is TRBD1 (6 bases). The CDR3 loop spans 13 amino acids. Germline V gene data show CDR1 as MNHEY and CDR2 as SVGAGI. The V and J ends lost 0 bases and 5 bases respectively, with 7 bases between them. The DNA of the CDR3 is TGTGCCAGCAGTTACTCGAGGGGGACTGAAGCTTTCTTT. Its protein is CASSYSRGTEAFF.